The 30 T cell receptor beta chains presented below share a single source sample, sequenced in a study of CXCR3 chemokines and chemotherapy response in bladder cancer. From the PCR reads, TCRdb called clonotypes with MiXCR, one entry per CDR3 protein. The table includes about 8,100 distinct CDR3 sequences, over 9.5% detected once. The specimen was obtained from a patient whose treatment included neoadjuvant chemotherapy. The receptor set was obtained from a human donor with bladder cancer that responded to neoadjuvant chemotherapy.

By its share, this clonotype is medium-sized. The V gene is TRBV7-2, the J gene TRBJ2-7; no clear D. Trimming removed 1 base from V and 2 bases from J, with 9 bases in between. CDR1 is SGHTA and CDR2 is FQGNSA in the germline V gene. The CDR3 contains 14 residues. The CDR3 nucleotides read TGTGCCAGCAGCTTAGGGCGGTCACCCTACGAGCAGTACTTC. The encoded protein is CASSLGRSPYEQYF.

This clonotype was counted at least ten times. The CDR3 loop reads CASSLPGTGGDEQYF. In nucleotides, the CDR3 is TGTGCCAGCAGCTTACCTGGGACAGGGGGGGACGAGCAGTACTTC. The chain couples TRBV5-4 to TRBJ2-7, with 11 positions matching TRBD1. Germline assignment: CDR1 SGHNT and CDR2 YYREEE (reference sequence). This CDR3 is 15 amino acids long. The J segment lost 5 bases and the V segment lost 2 bases, leaving 6 bases of the junction unmatched.

This clonotype was seen a handful of times. The genes are TRBV12-3 or TRBV12-4 and TRBJ2-5; D gene ambiguous. The CDR3 runs 12 residues. V was clipped by 7 bases and J by 9 bases, with 15 bases between them. The CDR3 loop is CASTSWPEAQYF. CDR3 in DNA: TGTGCCAGCACTTCCTGGCCCGAGGCCCAGTACTTC.

This chain uses TRBV12-3 or TRBV12-4 with TRBJ1-6, with TRBD1 matching over 7 bases. CDR3 size: 15 residues. Germline trimming cut 6 bases from V and 6 bases from J; bases unmatched to any gene: 8. CDR3 region: CASSRLTGLNSPLHF. As DNA, the CDR3 is TGTGCCAGCAGCCGGTTGACAGGGCTTAATTCACCCCTCCACTTT.

About this clonotype: It differs at one base from a far larger clone, so likely a read error. This rearrangement joins TRBV7-3 to TRBJ2-7; TRBD1 agrees at 7 bases. CDR1 is SGHTA and CDR2 is FQGTGA in the germline V gene. The J segment lost 7 bases and the V segment lost 5 bases, leaving 8 bases of the junction unmatched. The CDR3 runs to 13 residues. The CDR3 DNA reads TGTGCCAGCAGCGTCGGGACAGCGAATGAGCAGTACTTC. Amino acids: CASSVGTANEQYF.

This clonotype was seen at least ten times. The chain has TRBV6-2 or TRBV6-3 and TRBJ2-7; possible D gene TRBD2, 5 bases. With 2 bases removed from V and 3 bases from J, the gap between germline ends came to 8 bases. Germline loops: CDR1 MNHEY, CDR2 SVGEGT. This CDR3 has 13 residues. CDR3: CASSYLDFYEQYF. The CDR3 DNA reads TGTGCCAGCAGTTACCTGGACTTCTACGAGCAGTACTTC.

This clonotype is medium-sized by share. The chain employs TRBV6-5 and TRBJ1-2; D is unresolved. The V end was cut by 7 bases, the J end by 7 bases, with 10 bases between. The germline V gene encodes CDR1 MNHEY and CDR2 SVGAGI. The CDR3 consists of 11 residues. CDR3 sequence (DNA): TGTGCCAGCACGACGGGTTCTGGCTACACCTTC. This gives the protein CASTTGSGYTF.

This clonotype was counted many times. This chain connects TRBV13 to TRBJ2-1; 14 bases map to TRBD2. Trimming at V came to 5 bases and at J to 7 bases, leaving 7 bases not matched to a gene. Germline CDR1 is PRHDT and CDR2 is FYEKMQ (reference sequence). The CDR3 totals 16 residues. The CDR3 DNA follows: TGTGCCAGCAGCACCTCCGGGACTAGCGGGGGAAATGAGCAGTTCTTC. Encoded protein: CASSTSGTSGGNEQFF.

In regard to this clonotype: This likely reflects a read error, since a far larger clone is one base away. This chain uses TRBV5-3 with TRBJ2-3; TRBD2 agrees at 10 bases. TRBV5-3 carries the ORF label, with uncertain function. The CDR3 is 18 residues long. After removal of 0 bases from V and 0 bases from J, the junction contained 7 bases not matched to a gene. DNA for the CDR3: TGTGCCAGAAGCTTGGGCCTAGCGGGGGCCACTAGCACAGATACGCAGTATTTT. Translation gives CARSLGLAGATSTDTQYF.

The table lists this clonotype with many counts. The rearrangement uses TRBV30 and TRBJ2-7; 11 positions agree with TRBD1. This CDR3 spans 15 amino acids. V lost 3 bases and J lost 7; bases outside the gene matches: 11. The germline V gene has CDR1 GTSNPN and CDR2 SVGIG (reference sequence). CDR3 residues: CAWRGPGQGGREQYF. For the CDR3, the DNA is TGTGCCTGGAGGGGCCCGGGACAGGGGGGAAGAGAGCAGTACTTC.

In regard to this clonotype: A much larger clone lies one base from this, so it may be a read error. This chain uses TRBV30 with TRBJ1-4; D is possibly TRBD1 (5 bases). This CDR3 is 14 amino acids long. Germline V gene lookup returns CDR1 GTSNPN and CDR2 SVGIG (reference sequence). The CDR3 loop is CSWSVGGLVEKLFF. CDR3 bases: TGTTCCTGGAGTGTCGGGGGGTTGGTTGAAAAACTGTTTTTT. Filled out from reference TRBV30 and TRBJ1-4, the complete variable domain reads SQTIHQWPATLVQPVGSPLSLECTVEGTSNPNLYWYRQAAGRGLQLLFYSVGIGQISSEVPQNLSASRPQDRQFILSSKKLLLSDSGFYLCSWSVGGLVEKLFFGSGTQLSVL.

This clonotype was observed at least ten times. The chain uses TRBV5-6 and TRBJ1-2; 8 positions match TRBD1. This CDR3 comprises 14 residues. The V and J ends lost 0 bases and 6 bases, in that order; junction bases with no gene match: 4. The germline V gene has CDR1 SGHDT and CDR2 YYEEEE. The CDR3 is CASSLEDRANGYTF. The CDR3 region has the DNA TGTGCCAGCAGCTTGGAGGACAGGGCTAATGGCTACACCTTC. Looking up the rest from reference TRBV5-6 and TRBJ1-2 gives the full variable domain: DAGVTQSPTHLIKTRGQQVTLRCSPKSGHDTVSWYQQALGQGPQFIFQYYEEEERQRGNFPDRFSGHQFPNYSSELNVNALLLGDSALYLCASSLEDRANGYTFGSGTRLTVV.

By share, this clonotype counts as medium-sized. This chain uses TRBV6-5 with TRBJ2-3; tentatively, D is TRBD2 (7 bases). Germline CDR1 is MNHEY and CDR2 is SVGAGI. Trimming removed 6 bases at V and 7 bases at J, with 20 bases between. This CDR3 has 15 amino acids. The CDR3 loop is CASRRGGGQSYTQYF. For the CDR3, the DNA is TGTGCCAGCAGAAGAGGGGGGGGGCAGTCCTATACGCAGTATTTT.

This clonotype was seen at least ten times. V is TRBV10-3 and J is TRBJ2-5; D is ambiguous. The CDR3 loop spans 14 amino acids. Trimming left V 7 bases short and J 0 bases short, with 12 bases between. The germline gives CDR1 ENHRY, CDR2 SYGVKD. The CDR3 here is CAINQRKHQETQYF. CDR3 sequence (DNA): TGTGCCATCAACCAACGCAAACACCAAGAGACCCAGTACTTC.

This clonotype was detected many times. The gene calls are TRBV7-9 and TRBJ2-7, with D perhaps TRBD2 (6 bases). Germline CDR1 reads SEHNR; CDR2 reads FQNEAQ (reference sequence). The CDR3 spans 13 residues. V was shortened by 5 bases and J by 2 bases, with 10 bases between the two germline ends. The CDR3 nucleotides read TGTGCCAGCAGCCGGGCGGGAACCTACGAGCAGTACTTC. This gives the protein CASSRAGTYEQYF. Variable domain in full (rest from reference TRBV7-9 and TRBJ2-7): DTGVSQNPRHKITKRGQNVTFRCDPISEHNRLYWYRQTLGQGPEFLTYFQNEAQLEKSRLLSDRFSAERPKGSFSTLEIQRTEQGDSAMYLCASSRAGTYEQYFGPGTRLTVT.

This clonotype was picked up many times. The chain recombines TRBV5-4 with TRBJ2-1, with 7 bases matching TRBD2. Trimming removed 1 base from V and 3 bases from J; junction bases left unmatched: 4. There are 15 residues in the CDR3. The germline V gene encodes CDR1 SGHNT and CDR2 YYREEE (reference sequence). The CDR3 spells CASSLSGDIYNEQFF. The DNA for the CDR3 is TGTGCCAGCAGCTTGAGCGGGGATATCTACAATGAGCAGTTCTTC.

This clonotype was seen at least ten times. This chain joins TRBV30 and TRBJ2-3, with D possibly being TRBD2 (7 bases). The V gene's germline CDR1 is GTSNPN and CDR2 SVGIG (reference sequence). This CDR3 has 15 residues. V was pared by 8 bases and J by 5 bases, with 23 bases between. CDR3 in amino acids: CAGILRGGVRDTQYF. CDR3 nucleotides: TGTGCCGGAATCCTTAGGGGGGGAGTCAGAGATACGCAGTATTTT.

This clonotype has a count of ten or more. In DNA form, the CDR3 reads TGTGCCAGCTCAAGACGGACAGGATTCAACACTGAAGCTTTCTTT. This sequence encodes CASSRRTGFNTEAFF. The chain joins TRBV5-6 to TRBJ1-1, with 7 positions matching TRBD1. This CDR3 spans 15 amino acids. Germline CDR1 reads SGHDT; CDR2 reads YYEEEE. After removal of 7 bases from V and 2 bases from J, the junction contained 11 bases not matched to a gene.

In its sample, this clonotype was seen many times. The V call is TRBV18, the J call TRBJ1-3; D uncertain. CDR1 and CDR2 from the germline V gene are KGHSH and LQKENI. V was pared by 0 bases and J by 3 bases, with 15 bases between. There are 17 residues in the CDR3. CDR3 bases: TGTGCCAGCTCACCACCATCTCGCGCCTCACATGGAAACACCATATATTTT. Translation gives CASSPPSRASHGNTIYF.

This chain links TRBV27 with TRBJ1-6, with TRBD1 as a possible D gene (6 bases). Trimming took 2 bases from V and 5 from J, leaving 16 bases between them. The CDR3 spans 17 residues. The germline V gene has CDR1 MNHEY and CDR2 SMNVEV (reference sequence). CDR3 nucleotide sequence: TGTGCCAGCAGTTTAGGATGGGGGGCGCAGGATAATTCACCCCTCCACTTT. Amino acid sequence: CASSLGWGAQDNSPLHF.

By sample share, this clonotype is medium-sized (0.01 to 0.1%). The chain employs TRBV6-6 and TRBJ1-2, with D possibly being TRBD1 (5 bases). This CDR3 has 17 amino acids. V was shortened by 5 bases and J by 7 bases, with 26 bases between the two germline ends. Germline loops: CDR1 MNHNY, CDR2 SVGAGI (reference sequence). Here the CDR3 DNA reads TGTGCCAGCAGTCCGAGGGACGGTGCGGTTGTATGGAGTGGCTACACCTTC. This sequence encodes CASSPRDGAVVWSGYTF.

This clonotype was observed many times. V and J are TRBV19 and TRBJ1-5; D call uncertain. Germline V lookup: CDR1 LNHDA, CDR2 SQIVND (reference sequence). The CDR3 sequence is 14 residues long. V was trimmed by 2 bases and J by 0 bases, leaving 5 bases between them. The CDR3 loop is CASSITNSNQPQHF. In DNA form, the CDR3 reads TGTGCCAGTAGTATAACGAATAGCAATCAGCCCCAGCATTTT.

Note on this clonotype: This probably arose from a read error, given a far larger clone one base away. The CDR3 carries no conserved terminal phenylalanine or tryptophan, so it likely arises from a read error. The V gene is TRBV6-6, the J gene TRBJ1-2; D possibly corresponds to TRBD1 (5 bases). Looked up from germline, CDR1 is MNHNY and CDR2 is SVGAGI (reference sequence). The CDR3 loop spans 14 amino acids. V was trimmed by 0 bases and J by 3 bases, leaving 8 bases between them. The CDR3 DNA reads as TGTGCCAGCAGTTACTCTCCAGGGCACTATGGCTACACCTTA. It codes for CASSYSPGHYGYTL.

The chain carries TRBV20-1 and TRBJ2-5; 11 bases are shared with TRBD2. The germline gives CDR1 DFQATT, CDR2 SNEGSKA (reference sequence). The CDR3 runs to 14 residues. Trimming cost V 0 bases and J 5 bases; bases outside gene matches: 2. The CDR3 spells CSARDGLAGETQYF. For the CDR3, the DNA is TGCAGTGCTAGAGATGGACTAGCGGGTGAGACCCAGTACTTC.

This clonotype was counted between two and nine times. This chain uses TRBV30 with TRBJ2-1, with 7 bases that match TRBD2. After removal of 2 bases from V and 0 bases from J, the junction contained 7 bases not matched to a gene. The CDR3 totals 16 residues. Per the germline V gene, CDR1 is GTSNPN and CDR2 is SVGIG (reference sequence). CDR3 sequence reads: CAWSHIAGSSYNEQFF. The CDR3 bases are TGTGCCTGGAGTCACATAGCGGGTAGCTCCTACAATGAGCAGTTCTTC.

This clonotype was counted ten times or more. The chain uses TRBV7-9 and TRBJ2-7; perhaps TRBD2 as D (5 bases). There are 16 residues in the CDR3. Trimming cost V 4 bases and J 0 bases, with 16 bases left between them. Germline V CDR1 and CDR2: SEHNR, FQNEAQ (reference sequence). Written as DNA, the CDR3 is TGTGCCAGCAGCTCGAATCGGGGATACAGCTCCTACGAGCAGTACTTC. This gives the protein CASSSNRGYSSYEQYF.

This clonotype was recorded many times. The chain carries TRBV7-2 and TRBJ1-5; 12 bases match TRBD1. V lost 4 bases, J lost 2 bases, and 6 bases stayed unmatched. From germline, CDR1 is SGHTA and CDR2 FQGNSA. This CDR3 region has 17 residues. The CDR3 nucleotides are TGTGCCAGCAGCTGGGGGACAGGGGGCTTTGGCAATCAGCCCCAGCATTTT. Protein sequence: CASSWGTGGFGNQPQHF.

The rearrangement joins TRBV6-2 or TRBV6-3 to TRBJ2-7; TRBD2 aligns across 9 bases. This CDR3 has 13 residues. The germline V gene encodes CDR1 MNHEY and CDR2 SVGEGT. Trimming cost V 5 bases and J 3 bases; bases outside gene matches: 2. The chain's CDR3 is CASSNSGGYEQYF. Written as DNA, the CDR3 is TGTGCCAGCAGTAATAGCGGGGGCTACGAGCAGTACTTC.

This clonotype was picked up many times. CDR3 sequence reads: CASSPSMGLRANEQFF. The CDR3 DNA reads as TGTGCCAGCAGTCCCTCAATGGGACTCCGTGCCAATGAGCAGTTCTTC. V gene TRBV27 combines with J gene TRBJ2-1; possible D gene TRBD2, 6 bases. The ends were cut back, 5 bases at V and 6 bases at J, with 20 bases in the middle. CDR3 length: 16 residues. From germline, CDR1 is MNHEY and CDR2 SMNVEV (reference sequence).

This clonotype is medium-sized (0.01 to 0.1%) in the sample. The rearrangement uses TRBV7-2 and TRBJ2-3; 9 bases are a match to TRBD2. This CDR3 has 15 amino acids. CDR1 is SGHTA and CDR2 is FQGNSA in the germline V gene. Trimming took 5 bases from V and 4 from J; bases not matched to a gene: 7. CDR3 in DNA: TGTGCCAGCAGCACAGGACTAGCGTTGGCAGATACGCAGTATTTT. Amino acid sequence: CASSTGLALADTQYF. Complete variable domain (other parts from reference TRBV7-2 and TRBJ2-3): GAGVSQSPSNKVTEKGKDVELRCDPISGHTALYWYRQSLGQGLEFLIYFQGNSAPDKSGLPSDRFSAERTGGSVSTLTIQRTQQEDSAVYLCASSTGLALADTQYFGPGTRLTVL.